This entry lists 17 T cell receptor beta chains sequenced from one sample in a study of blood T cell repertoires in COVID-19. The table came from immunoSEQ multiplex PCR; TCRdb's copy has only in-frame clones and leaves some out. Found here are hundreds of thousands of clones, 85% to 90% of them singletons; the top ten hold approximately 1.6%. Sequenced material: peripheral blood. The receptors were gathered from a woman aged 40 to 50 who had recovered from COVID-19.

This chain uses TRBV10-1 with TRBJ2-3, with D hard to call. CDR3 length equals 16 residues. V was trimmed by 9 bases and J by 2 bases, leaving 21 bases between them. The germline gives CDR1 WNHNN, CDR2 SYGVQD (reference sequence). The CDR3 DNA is TGCGCCAGTGGAAGAGACGACTCCCCCGACACAGATACGCAGTATTTT. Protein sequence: CASGRDDSPDTDTQYF.

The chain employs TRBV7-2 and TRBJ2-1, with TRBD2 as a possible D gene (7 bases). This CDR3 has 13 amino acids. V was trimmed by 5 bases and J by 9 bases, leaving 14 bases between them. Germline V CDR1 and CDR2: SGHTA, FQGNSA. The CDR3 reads CASSPSRGAEQFF. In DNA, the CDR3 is TGTGCCAGCAGCCCTAGCCGGGGGGCTGAGCAGTTCTTC. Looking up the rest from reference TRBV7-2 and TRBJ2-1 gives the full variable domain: GAGVSQSPSNKVTEKGKDVELRCDPISGHTALYWYRQSLGQGLEFLIYFQGNSAPDKSGLPSDRFSAERTGGSVSTLTIQRTQQEDSAVYLCASSPSRGAEQFFGPGTRLTVL.

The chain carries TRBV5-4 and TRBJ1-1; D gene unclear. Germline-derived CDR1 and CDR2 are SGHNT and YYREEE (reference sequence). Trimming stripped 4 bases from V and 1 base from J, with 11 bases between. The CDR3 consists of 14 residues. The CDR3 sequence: CASSLQIGNTEAFF. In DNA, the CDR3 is TGTGCCAGCAGCCTTCAGATTGGGAACACTGAAGCTTTCTTT.

The CDR3 loop is CSVVGDSRGYGYTF. The DNA for the CDR3 is TGCAGCGTTGTTGGGGACTCAAGGGGCTATGGCTACACCTTC. The chain couples TRBV29-1 to TRBJ1-2; D possibly corresponds to TRBD1 (5 bases). V was cut by 4 bases and J by 4 bases, with 16 bases left in between. The CDR3 extends over 14 amino acids. The germline gives CDR1 SQVTM, CDR2 ANQGSEA.

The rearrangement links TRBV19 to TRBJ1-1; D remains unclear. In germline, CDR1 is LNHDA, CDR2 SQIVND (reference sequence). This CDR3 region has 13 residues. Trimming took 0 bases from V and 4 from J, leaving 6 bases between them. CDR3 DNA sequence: TGTGCCAGTAGTATAGATCTATCCACTGAAGCTTTCTTT. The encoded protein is CASSIDLSTEAFF.

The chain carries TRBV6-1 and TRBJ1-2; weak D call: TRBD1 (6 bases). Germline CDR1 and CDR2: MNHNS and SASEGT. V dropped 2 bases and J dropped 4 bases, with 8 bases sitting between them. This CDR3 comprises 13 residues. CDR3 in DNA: TGTGCCAGCAGTGAACGAGGGGGCTATGGCTACACCTTC. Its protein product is CASSERGGYGYTF.

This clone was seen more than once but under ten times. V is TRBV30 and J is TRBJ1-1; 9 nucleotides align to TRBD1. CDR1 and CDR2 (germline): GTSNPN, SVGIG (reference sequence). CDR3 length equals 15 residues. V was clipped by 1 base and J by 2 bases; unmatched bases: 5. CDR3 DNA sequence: TGTGCCTGGAGTGCCCCGGACAGGGGTAACACTGAAGCTTTCTTT. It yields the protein CAWSAPDRGNTEAFF.

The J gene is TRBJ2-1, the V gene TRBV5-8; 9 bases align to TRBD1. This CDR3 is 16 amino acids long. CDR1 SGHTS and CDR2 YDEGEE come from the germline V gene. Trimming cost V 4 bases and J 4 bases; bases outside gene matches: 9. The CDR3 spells CASSNRQGGGYNEQFF. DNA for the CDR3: TGTGCCAGCAGCAATCGACAGGGGGGAGGGTACAATGAGCAGTTCTTC.

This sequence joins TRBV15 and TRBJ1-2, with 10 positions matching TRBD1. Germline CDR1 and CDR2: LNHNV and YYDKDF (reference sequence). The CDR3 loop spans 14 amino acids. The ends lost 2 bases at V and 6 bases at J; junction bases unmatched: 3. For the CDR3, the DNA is TGTGCCACCAGCAGAACCGGGACAGGGGATGGCTACACCTTC. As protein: CATSRTGTGDGYTF.

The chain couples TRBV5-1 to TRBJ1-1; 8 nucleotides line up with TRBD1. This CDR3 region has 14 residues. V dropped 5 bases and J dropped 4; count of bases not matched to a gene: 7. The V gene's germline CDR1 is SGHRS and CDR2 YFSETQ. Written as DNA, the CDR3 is TGCGCCAGCAGGTCAGGGGGCGAAGGCACTGAAGCTTTCTTT. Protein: CASRSGGEGTEAFF.

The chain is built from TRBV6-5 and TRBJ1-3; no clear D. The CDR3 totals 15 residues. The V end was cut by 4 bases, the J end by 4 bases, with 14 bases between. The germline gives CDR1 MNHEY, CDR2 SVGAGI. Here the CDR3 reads CASSFTGTRGNTIYF. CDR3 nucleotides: TGTGCCAGCAGTTTTACGGGTACTCGGGGAAACACCATATATTTT.

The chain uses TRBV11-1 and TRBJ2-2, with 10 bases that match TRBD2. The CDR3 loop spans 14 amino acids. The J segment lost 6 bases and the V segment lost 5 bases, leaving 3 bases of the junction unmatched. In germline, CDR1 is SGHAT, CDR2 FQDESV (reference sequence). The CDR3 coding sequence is TGTGCCAGCAGCCTAAGCGGGGGGGCCGGGGAGCTGTTTTTT. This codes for CASSLSGGAGELFF.

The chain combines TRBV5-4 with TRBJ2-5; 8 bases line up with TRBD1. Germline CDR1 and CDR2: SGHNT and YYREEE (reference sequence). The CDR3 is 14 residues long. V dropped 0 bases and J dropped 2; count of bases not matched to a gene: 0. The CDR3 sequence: CASSLDRGQETQYF. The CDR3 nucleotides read TGTGCCAGCAGCTTGGACAGGGGGCAAGAGACCCAGTACTTC.

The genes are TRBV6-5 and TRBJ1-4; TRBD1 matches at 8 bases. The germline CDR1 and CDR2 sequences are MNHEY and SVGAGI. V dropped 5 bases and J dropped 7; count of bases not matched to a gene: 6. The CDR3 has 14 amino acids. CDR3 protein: CASSPRDRGEKLFF. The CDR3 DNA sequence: TGTGCCAGCAGTCCCCGAGACAGGGGTGAAAAACTGTTTTTT.

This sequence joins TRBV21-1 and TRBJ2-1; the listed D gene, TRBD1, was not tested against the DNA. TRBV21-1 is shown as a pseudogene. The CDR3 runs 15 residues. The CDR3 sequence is CASSKGQFTYNEQFF. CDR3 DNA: TGTGCCAGCAGCAAAGGACAATTCACTTACAATGAGCAGTTCTTC.

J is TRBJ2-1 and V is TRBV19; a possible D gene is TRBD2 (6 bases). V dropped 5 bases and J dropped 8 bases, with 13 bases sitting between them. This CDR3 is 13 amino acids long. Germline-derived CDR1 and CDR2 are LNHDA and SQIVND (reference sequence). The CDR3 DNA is TGTGCCAGTAGTCCCAGGGAGGAAGATGAGCAGTTCTTC. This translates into CASSPREEDEQFF.

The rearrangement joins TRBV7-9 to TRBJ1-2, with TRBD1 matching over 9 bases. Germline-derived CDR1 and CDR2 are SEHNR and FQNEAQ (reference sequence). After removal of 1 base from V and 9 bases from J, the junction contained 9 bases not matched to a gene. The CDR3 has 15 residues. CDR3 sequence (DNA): TGTGCCAGCAGCTTAGGGGGACAGGGAGTGTGGAGCTACACCTTC. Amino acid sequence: CASSLGGQGVWSYTF. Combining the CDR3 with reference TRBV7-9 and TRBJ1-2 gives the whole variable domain DTGVSQNPRHKITKRGQNVTFRCDPISEHNRLYWYRQTLGQGPEFLTYFQNEAQLEKSRLLSDRFSAERPKGSFSTLEIQRTEQGDSAMYLCASSLGGQGVWSYTFGSGTRLTVV.